This T cell receptor beta chain was identified during a study of T cells after yellow fever vaccination. Across the study: In the case of low-cell-number fractions, SMART-Seq v4 Ultra Low Input was used for preparation.

In its sample, this clonotype was seen many times. The authors made TCR cDNA by 5'RACE template switching, adding a universal primer site and UMIs. TCRdb re-called the 5' RACE reads with MiXCR, one entry per CDR3 protein. Of 55,000 or so distinct CDR3 sequences in the sample, about 6.6% were seen once. Findings of the study overall: Booster sampling recovered most clones from primary vaccination (around 97% CD4, roughly 88% CD8). From the bulk population, abundant clonotypes could contaminate and appear within FACS-sorted repertoires.

This CDR3 spans 16 amino acids. CDR1 LGHNA and CDR2 YSLEER come from the germline V gene. V lost 0 bases, J lost 4 bases, and 4 bases stayed unmatched. This sequence joins TRBV4-3 and TRBJ2-3, with 10 bases matching TRBD2. This clonotype was sampled from a man aged 18 to 29 who received the YFV17D yellow fever vaccine. Here the sequenced sample was CD8+ T cells not binding an NS4B(214-222) dextramer, sorted from PBMCs, taken roughly 47 days after the first yellow fever vaccination. The CDR3 bases are TGCGCCAGCAGCCAAGATCGAAGCGGGGGGGCAGATACGCAGTATTTT. Translated, it gives CASSQDRSGGADTQYF.